The 30 T cell receptor beta chains below come from one sample, sequenced in a study of CD8 T cells in Susac syndrome. Reverse transcription used roughly 0.45 to 1 ug RNA and random hexamers. TCRdb analysed the immunoSEQ multiplex PCR reads with MiXCR anew, one entry per CDR3 protein. The sample consists of about 250,000 distinct CDR3 sequences, just under 95% of them appearing once. The source material was CD4+ T cells from PBMCs. The receptors here all came from a human donor with multiple sclerosis.

V gene TRBV12-3 or TRBV12-4 combines with J gene TRBJ2-5; D is uncertain. Trimming pared 6 bases from V and 0 bases from J, leaving 14 bases between. CDR3 size: 15 residues. The CDR3 DNA follows: TGTGCCAGCAGCTTAACAACTGTGTACCAAGAGACCCAGTACTTC. Protein: CASSLTTVYQETQYF.

The V and J genes are TRBV28 and TRBJ2-5; TRBD2 is a possible D gene (5 bases). V gave up 3 bases and J gave up 7 bases, with 12 bases separating them. CDR1 MDHEN and CDR2 SYDVKM come from the germline V gene. The CDR3 is 13 residues long. CDR3 sequence (DNA): TGTGCCAGCAGTTTGACGATCAGCGGGACCCAGTACTTC. Amino acid sequence: CASSLTISGTQYF.

The genes are TRBV29-1 and TRBJ2-3; maybe TRBD2 (6 bases). This CDR3 is 14 amino acids long. V was shortened by 3 bases and J by 2 bases, with 12 bases between the two germline ends. The germline V gene encodes CDR1 SQVTM and CDR2 ANQGSEA. In DNA, the CDR3 is TGCAGCGTTGAGGGGGGAACCTCCACAGATACGCAGTATTTT. The encoded protein is CSVEGGTSTDTQYF.

CDR3 loop: CASTLSTGGQETQYF. The CDR3 region has the DNA TGCGCCAGCACGCTCTCTACAGGGGGGCAAGAGACCCAGTACTTC. This sequence joins TRBV5-1 and TRBJ2-5, with 8 positions matching TRBD1. Trimming took 6 bases from V and 2 from J; bases not matched to a gene: 9. CDR1 and CDR2 from the germline V gene are SGHRS and YFSETQ. This CDR3 is 15 amino acids long.

The J gene is TRBJ2-3, the V gene TRBV7-9, with TRBD2 matching over 7 bases. This CDR3 spans 19 amino acids. J was trimmed by 1 base and V by 6 bases; bases with no gene match: 19. The germline V gene has CDR1 SEHNR and CDR2 FQNEAQ (reference sequence). The DNA for the CDR3 is TGTGCCAGCAGTCCTGATTTCGGGGGGATAGAGACTCGCACAGATACGCAGTATTTT. Translated: CASSPDFGGIETRTDTQYF.

The chain recombines TRBV7-3 with TRBJ2-7; TRBD2 is a possible D gene (5 bases). The V gene's germline CDR1 is SGHTA and CDR2 FQGTGA. This CDR3 contains 13 residues. V lost 6 bases and J lost 5, with 14 bases in between. This CDR3 is CASRWGVGNEQYF. CDR3 DNA sequence: TGTGCCAGCAGGTGGGGAGTCGGGAACGAGCAGTACTTC.

The table lists this clonotype with a count of one. The chain joins TRBV6-6 to TRBJ2-7; either TRBD1 or TRBD2 may supply D (6 bases each). The CDR3 is 14 amino acids. Germline V CDR1 and CDR2: MNHNY, SVGAGI (reference sequence). Trimming left V 8 bases short and J 0 bases short, with 14 bases between. Here the CDR3 DNA reads TGTGCCAGCCCAAGCTCGGGGGCCTCCTACGAGCAGTACTTC. Translation: CASPSSGASYEQYF.

CDR3 DNA: TGTGCCAGCAGTGCCGGGACAGGGGCCACCGGGGAGCTGTTTTTT. It codes for CASSAGTGATGELFF. V gene TRBV7-8 combines with J gene TRBJ2-2; 10 bases are a match to TRBD1. The CDR3 covers 15 residues. Losses at the gene ends were 6 bases for V and 4 bases for J; bases not matched to a gene: 5. CDR1 and CDR2 from the germline V gene are SGHVS and FQNEAQ.

The V and J genes are TRBV5-1 and TRBJ2-5; 13 bases align to TRBD2. This CDR3 contains 18 residues. The germline gives CDR1 SGHRS, CDR2 YFSETQ. With 3 bases clipped from V and 5 bases from J, the junction kept 13 bases outside the gene matches. CDR3 region: CASSSTSGGTTVEETQYF. The CDR3, as DNA: TGCGCCAGCAGCTCGACTAGCGGGGGGACCACGGTGGAGGAGACCCAGTACTTC.

The genes are TRBV3-1 and TRBJ2-7, with D tentatively TRBD2 (5 bases). The V end was cut by 1 base, the J end by 2 bases, with 6 bases between. Germline-derived CDR1 and CDR2 are LGHDT and YNNKEL (reference sequence). CDR3 length: 13 amino acids. The CDR3 DNA reads TGTGCCAGCAGCCAAGGGACTCCCTACGAGCAGTACGTC. Translation gives CASSQGTPYEQYV.

CDR3 bases: TGTGCCAGCAGTGATATTACAAGGGGCTACACCTTC. Its translation: CASSDITRGYTF. The chain carries TRBV28 and TRBJ1-2; D is uncertain. The ends were cut back, 5 bases at V and 8 bases at J, with 12 bases in the middle. Germline values: CDR1 MDHEN, CDR2 SYDVKM. The CDR3 covers 12 residues.

The chain couples TRBV5-1 to TRBJ1-4, with D maybe TRBD1 (6 bases). The CDR3 has 15 amino acids. V was cut by 3 bases and J by 4 bases, with 13 bases left in between. Per the germline V gene, CDR1 is SGHRS and CDR2 is YFSETQ. The CDR3: CASSWDTRNNEKLFF. CDR3 DNA: TGCGCCAGCAGCTGGGACACCCGTAATAATGAAAAACTGTTTTTT.

The chain is built from TRBV7-2 and TRBJ2-3; no firm D call. The CDR3 sequence is 15 residues long. CDR1 is SGHTA and CDR2 is FQGNSA in the germline V gene. Trimming took off 4 bases at V and 0 bases at J, with 11 bases between the two ends. In nucleotides, the CDR3 is TGTGCCAGCAGCTCTCTAGGACGGAGCACAGATACGCAGTATTTT. Protein sequence: CASSSLGRSTDTQYF.

The chain uses TRBV9 and TRBJ2-5, with TRBD2 identical over 15 bases. V trimming: 2 bases; J trimming: 1 base; junction bases outside the gene matches: 3. Per the germline V gene, CDR1 is SGDLS and CDR2 is YYNGEE. The CDR3 loop spans 17 amino acids. CDR3 nucleotides: TGTGCCAGCAGCGTCGGACTAGCGGGGGGGCCCCAAGAGACCCAGTACTTC. It yields the protein CASSVGLAGGPQETQYF.

This sequence joins TRBV29-1 and TRBJ2-3, with a tentative D call TRBD1 (6 bases). The CDR3 consists of 15 residues. In germline, CDR1 is SQVTM, CDR2 ANQGSEA. V lost 6 bases, J lost 1 base, and 17 bases lay in between. The CDR3 nucleotides are TGCAGCGTGGATAACCAGGGGATCGGCACAGATACGCAGTATTTT. Encoded protein: CSVDNQGIGTDTQYF.

This chain uses TRBV2 with TRBJ1-2, with TRBD1 matching over 7 bases. J was trimmed by 0 bases and V by 5 bases; bases with no gene match: 9. The CDR3 extends over 16 amino acids. The germline V gene has CDR1 SNHLY and CDR2 FYNNEI. The CDR3 is CASSFGDRRANYGYTF. For the CDR3, the DNA is TGTGCCAGCAGTTTTGGGGACAGACGAGCTAACTATGGCTACACCTTC. Variable domain in full (rest from reference TRBV2 and TRBJ1-2): EPEVTQTPSHQVTQMGQEVILRCVPISNHLYFYWYRQILGQKVEFLVSFYNNEISEKSEIFDDQFSVERPDGSNFTLKIRSTKLEDSAMYFCASSFGDRRANYGYTFGSGTRLTVV.

This chain joins TRBV30 and TRBJ1-1; a possible D gene is TRBD1 (5 bases). The CDR3 covers 14 residues. Trimming left V 1 base short and J 6 bases short, with 15 bases between. The germline V gene has CDR1 GTSNPN and CDR2 SVGIG (reference sequence). The CDR3 DNA is TGTGCCTGGAGTGGGGACGGCCCCTTTGCTGAAGCTTTCTTT. Its protein is CAWSGDGPFAEAFF.

The chain employs TRBV12-3 or TRBV12-4 and TRBJ1-6; D uncertain. The germline V and J ends were trimmed by 9 bases and 4 bases, with 13 bases remaining between them. The CDR3 is 14 amino acids. The CDR3 reads CASSPERYNSPLHF. The CDR3 region has the DNA TGTGCCAGTTCGCCCGAAAGATATAATTCACCCCTCCACTTT.

J is TRBJ2-2 and V is TRBV7-6, with 8 bases fitting TRBD1. CDR3 length equals 15 residues. CDR1 and CDR2 from the germline V gene are SGHVS and FNYEAQ. Trimming at V came to 0 bases and at J to 7 bases, leaving 4 bases not matched to a gene. In DNA, the CDR3 is TGTGCCAGCAGCTTAGCTCCAGGGGGCTACGGGGAGCTGTTTTTT. It codes for CASSLAPGGYGELFF.

V usage is TRBV25-1 and J usage is TRBJ2-2, with TRBD1 matching over 7 bases. V gave up 2 bases and J gave up 4 bases; unmatched junction bases: 1. The CDR3 has 14 amino acids. Germline CDR1 and CDR2: MGHDK and SYGVNS. The CDR3: CASSEQGVTGELFF. The CDR3 nucleotides read TGTGCCAGCAGTGAACAGGGGGTCACCGGGGAGCTGTTTTTT.

V gene TRBV11-1 combines with J gene TRBJ1-1; D gene ambiguous. Trimming pared 2 bases from V and 5 bases from J, leaving 12 bases between. Germline CDR1 and CDR2: SGHAT and FQDESV (reference sequence). The CDR3 has 14 amino acids. In DNA, the CDR3 is TGTGCCAGCAGCTTATTCTCCCTAAGTACTGAAGCTTTCTTT. This sequence encodes CASSLFSLSTEAFF.

The chain couples TRBV4-1 to TRBJ2-3; D ambiguous. The CDR3 covers 16 residues. Trimming removed 3 bases from V and 2 bases from J, with 15 bases in between. Germline values: CDR1 MGHRA, CDR2 YSYEKL. The CDR3 DNA reads TGCGCCAGCAGCCAGGCAAATATGGGGTTCACAGATACGCAGTATTTT. It is translated as CASSQANMGFTDTQYF.

This sequence joins TRBV12-3 or TRBV12-4 and TRBJ1-1; D call uncertain. This CDR3 region has 14 residues. Trimming cost V 5 bases and J 5 bases, with 15 bases left between them. CDR3 region: CASSLDFRSTEAFF. The CDR3 region has the DNA TGTGCCAGCAGTCTAGACTTCAGGTCAACTGAAGCTTTCTTT.

This clonotype was seen once. The gene calls are TRBV7-3 and TRBJ1-1; maybe TRBD1 (6 bases). Germline values: CDR1 SGHTA, CDR2 FQGTGA. Trimming removed 5 bases from V and 10 bases from J, with 14 bases in between. The CDR3 length is 12 residues. CDR3 DNA: TGTGCCAGCAGCCAAGGGGGGGAACCAGCTTTCTTT. It is translated as CASSQGGEPAFF.

CDR3 DNA: TGTGCCAGCAGTGCAGACAGGGACTCACCCCTCCACTTT. Amino acids: CASSADRDSPLHF. This sequence joins TRBV12-3 or TRBV12-4 and TRBJ1-6; TRBD1 matches 7 bases. V shed 5 bases, J shed 10 bases, and the junction held 5 bases outside the gene matches. The CDR3 extends over 13 amino acids.

The chain carries TRBV5-1 and TRBJ2-5; tentatively, D is TRBD1 (5 bases). The germline V gene encodes CDR1 SGHRS and CDR2 YFSETQ. The CDR3 extends over 14 amino acids. V was pared by 4 bases and J by 1 base, with 11 bases between. CDR3 region: CASSRTQVQETQYF. In DNA, the CDR3 is TGCGCCAGCAGCCGGACACAGGTCCAAGAGACCCAGTACTTC.

V and J are TRBV29-1 and TRBJ2-5, with TRBD1 identical over 8 bases. There are 13 residues in the CDR3. V trimming: 6 bases; J trimming: 2 bases; junction bases outside the gene matches: 5. Per germline, CDR1 SQVTM and CDR2 ANQGSEA. This chain's CDR3 is CSVAGQGQETQYF. In DNA form, the CDR3 reads TGCAGCGTGGCCGGACAGGGTCAAGAGACCCAGTACTTC.

The chain joins TRBV7-3 to TRBJ1-1; TRBD1 agrees at 7 bases. V was pared by 0 bases and J by 5 bases, with 3 bases of the junction left unmatched. CDR1 SGHTA and CDR2 FQGTGA come from the germline V gene. The CDR3 is 14 residues long. The CDR3 protein is CASSLTSQGTEAFF. In DNA form, the CDR3 reads TGTGCCAGCAGCTTAACGTCACAGGGGACTGAAGCTTTCTTT.

The chain has TRBV6-6 and TRBJ2-1; D gene unclear. The ends were cut back, 10 bases at V and 6 bases at J, with 22 bases in the middle. This CDR3 comprises 15 residues. CDR1 is MNHNY, CDR2 SVGAGI, per germline (reference sequence). CDR3: CAIASRTRAANEQFF. As DNA, the CDR3 is TGTGCCATCGCATCCCGAACCCGGGCCGCCAATGAGCAGTTCTTC.

The chain carries TRBV20-1 and TRBJ2-1; no firm D call. The CDR3 consists of 14 residues. V lost 6 bases and J lost 0, with 12 bases in between. Germline CDR1 and CDR2: DFQATT and SNEGSKA (reference sequence). CDR3 DNA: TGCAGTGCACCGAGCGTACTCTCCTACAATGAGCAGTTCTTC. Amino acid sequence: CSAPSVLSYNEQFF.